What follows are 6 T cell receptor beta chains derived from one specimen sequenced in a study of blood T cell repertoires in COVID-19. This table comes from immunoSEQ multiplex PCR, and its TCRdb copy is limited to in-frame clones, with some not included. The sample has roughly 180,000 clones, 75% to 90% seen once. The sample consisted of peripheral blood. These receptors were taken from a woman aged 60-70 years with acute or convalescent COVID-19.

The rearrangement links TRBV10-2 to TRBJ1-6; 7 bases match TRBD1. Trimming removed 8 bases from V and 0 bases from J; junction bases left unmatched: 4. Germline CDR1 and CDR2: WSHSY and SAAADI. The CDR3 extends over 15 amino acids. The CDR3 reads CASGQASSYNSPLHF. The CDR3 nucleotides read TGCGCCAGCGGACAGGCGAGCTCCTATAATTCACCCCTCCACTTT.

This chain uses TRBV28 with TRBJ1-1, with a weak D call TRBD1 (5 bases). CDR3 size: 15 residues. The germline V and J ends were trimmed by 2 bases and 3 bases, with 13 bases remaining between them. Germline V lookup: CDR1 MDHEN, CDR2 SYDVKM. The DNA for the CDR3 is TGTGCCAGCAGTTTAACTGCTGGAGGGGACACTGAAGCTTTCTTT. It codes for CASSLTAGGDTEAFF. Combining the CDR3 with reference TRBV28 and TRBJ1-1 gives the whole variable domain DVKVTQSSRYLVKRTGEKVFLECVQDMDHENMFWYRQDPGLGLRLIYFSYDVKMKEKGDIPEGYSVSREKKERFSLILESASTNQTSMYLCASSLTAGGDTEAFFGQGTRLTVV.

Worth noting for this clone: Compared with germline, one end of the junction differs, possibly owing to a read error. The gene calls are TRBV5-6 and TRBJ2-2, with 8 nucleotides matching TRBD1. There are 16 residues in the CDR3. Germline V gives CDR1 SGHDT, CDR2 YYEEEE. The CDR3: CASSLEGQGHTGVLFF. The CDR3 bases are TGTGCCAGCAGCTTGGAAGGACAGGGTCACACCGGGGTGCTGTTTTTT.

CDR3 region: CASSARARDRNTEAFF. The CDR3 region has the DNA TGTGCCAGCAGTGCCCGAGCCCGGGACAGGAACACTGAAGCTTTCTTT. J is TRBJ1-1 and V is TRBV2; TRBD1 matches at 7 bases. The length of the CDR3 is 16 residues. With 4 bases clipped from V and 1 base from J, the junction kept 9 bases outside the gene matches. The germline gives CDR1 SNHLY, CDR2 FYNNEI.

The chain uses TRBV28 and TRBJ1-2, with 8 bases aligning to TRBD1. CDR1 and CDR2 (germline): MDHEN, SYDVKM. The CDR3 runs 14 residues. The J segment lost 7 bases and the V segment lost 1 base, leaving 5 bases of the junction unmatched. The CDR3 DNA reads as TGTGCCAGCAGTTTATCGGCAGGGGGCGCTGGCTACACCTTC. This codes for CASSLSAGGAGYTF.

The genes are TRBV2 and TRBJ1-5; D might be TRBD1 (5 bases). V dropped 5 bases and J dropped 4 bases, with 15 bases sitting between them. The CDR3 consists of 15 residues. Germline-derived CDR1 and CDR2 are SNHLY and FYNNEI. Here the CDR3 reads CASSLSQGSNQPQHF. The CDR3 DNA follows: TGTGCCAGCAGTTTGAGCCAGGGCTCTAATCAGCCCCAGCATTTT.